Following are 5 T cell receptor beta chains from one sample sequenced in a study of blood T cell repertoires in COVID-19. The repertoire was sequenced with immunoSEQ multiplex PCR; TCRdb's copy has only in-frame clones and lacks some. The sample has more than 200,000 clones, approximately 90% seen once. The specimen sequenced was PBMCs or T cells enriched from blood (not recorded which). The receptors shown here come from a woman under 30 who had recovered from COVID-19.

This chain connects TRBV7-2 to TRBJ1-2; D is ambiguous. This CDR3 comprises 13 residues. V lost 4 bases to trimming and J lost 6 bases, with 12 bases between them. Germline V gives CDR1 SGHTA, CDR2 FQGNSA. The CDR3 DNA sequence: TGTGCCAGCAGCTCTACTTCCACGAATGGCTACACCTTC. As protein: CASSSTSTNGYTF.

The chain recombines TRBV6-5 with TRBJ1-2, with 9 bases lining up with TRBD1. The CDR3 covers 13 residues. The V gene's germline CDR1 is MNHEY and CDR2 SVGAGI. V lost 6 bases and J lost 7; bases outside the gene matches: 6. The CDR3 DNA is TGTGCCAGCAGCCGCGGGACAGGGTTTGGCTACACCTTC. Encoded protein: CASSRGTGFGYTF.

Here the CDR3 DNA reads TGTGCCAGCAGTTTTTCGAATTCACCCCTCCACTTT. It is translated as CASSFSNSPLHF. The chain carries TRBV12-3 or TRBV12-4 and TRBJ1-6; D ambiguous. With 3 bases removed from V and 7 bases from J, the gap between germline ends came to 4 bases. The CDR3 is made up of 12 amino acids.

This clone was observed a single time. The chain links TRBV10-1 to TRBJ1-5; 9 bases agree with TRBD1. The germline gives CDR1 WNHNN, CDR2 SYGVQD (reference sequence). With V trimmed by 0 bases and J by 2 bases, 14 bases remained unmatched. CDR3 length equals 20 residues. CDR3 protein: CASSESLGGQGRLGNQPQHF. DNA for the CDR3: TGCGCCAGCAGTGAGTCGTTGGGCGGACAGGGGAGATTGGGCAATCAGCCCCAGCATTTT.

This CDR3 is CASRGGQGVNQPQHF. Here the CDR3 DNA reads TGCGCCAGCAGGGGTGGACAGGGGGTCAATCAGCCCCAGCATTTT. The rearrangement uses TRBV10-2 and TRBJ1-5; 10 positions agree with TRBD1. Germline loops: CDR1 WSHSY, CDR2 SAAADI. The CDR3 extends over 15 amino acids. V was pared by 6 bases and J by 3 bases, with 5 bases of the junction left unmatched.